What follows are 22 T cell receptor beta chains derived from one specimen sequenced in a study of cytomegalovirus exposure and HLA in healthy donors (dated by TCRdb to the late 2010s). The library was prepared using the immunoSEQ multiplex PCR assay. For the multiplex PCR, a mixture combining 60 forward primers for TCR Vbeta segments and 13 reverse primers for TCR Jbeta segments was used. TCRdb's version of the immuneACCESS table is confined to in-frame rearrangements and falls short of the full clone set. An unresolved V gene accounts for under half of the shortfall where checked; the remainder is of unknown origin. This sample comprises about 130,000 clones, 10% of them detected only once. Of the sample, approximately 4.4% falls within the top ten clones. Input material: PBMCs. The receptor set was obtained from a woman between 18 and 30 years old in good health and CMV-seropositive.

This clone was found a few times. J is TRBJ1-2 and V is TRBV28; TRBD1 aligns across 9 bases. The germline gives CDR1 MDHEN, CDR2 SYDVKM. The CDR3 length is 15 residues. V gave up 6 bases and J gave up 4 bases; unmatched junction bases: 9. CDR3 coding DNA: TGTGCCAGCAGCGCTCCGGGACAGGGAACCTATGGCTACACCTTC. Translation: CASSAPGQGTYGYTF.

This clone was picked up a small number of times. The chain links TRBV20-1 to TRBJ2-3, with D hard to call. In germline, CDR1 is DFQATT, CDR2 SNEGSKA (reference sequence). V was pared by 6 bases and J by 6 bases, with 7 bases between. The CDR3 extends over 10 amino acids. The CDR3 bases are TGCAGTGCCTCGAGGGATACGCAGTATTTT. It encodes CSASRDTQYF.

The chain has TRBV4-2 and TRBJ2-1; TRBD1 might be the D (5 bases). Germline CDR1 is LGHNA and CDR2 is YNFKEQ. Trimming removed 1 base from V and 8 bases from J, with 12 bases in between. The length of the CDR3 is 14 residues. This chain's CDR3 is CASSQGAGRYEQFF. CDR3 nucleotides: TGTGCCAGCAGCCAAGGAGCAGGGCGGTATGAGCAGTTCTTC.

The rearrangement joins TRBV14 to TRBJ1-5, with D tentatively TRBD1 (5 bases). The CDR3 length is 13 residues. CDR1 is SGHDN and CDR2 is FVKESK in the germline V gene. The V and J ends lost 5 bases and 4 bases respectively, with 9 bases between them. The CDR3 reads CASSAQVNQPQHF. For the CDR3, the DNA is TGTGCCAGCAGCGCACAGGTTAATCAGCCCCAGCATTTT.

The chain links TRBV14 to TRBJ2-3; a weak D match, TRBD2 (5 bases). Trimming shortened V by 6 bases and J by 2 bases, and 15 bases separated the two germline ends. The germline V gene encodes CDR1 SGHDN and CDR2 FVKESK. CDR3 length equals 15 residues. CDR3 residues: CASRPHSGPTDTQYF. CDR3 bases: TGTGCCAGCAGACCACACAGCGGACCCACAGATACGCAGTATTTT.

This clone occurred a few times. The rearrangement links TRBV7-6 to TRBJ2-1; weak D call: TRBD2 (6 bases). Germline CDR1 is SGHVS and CDR2 is FNYEAQ. V lost 0 bases and J lost 0, with 9 bases in between. The CDR3 is made up of 16 amino acids. As DNA, the CDR3 is TGTGCCAGCAGCTTAGCGACCGGGAGCTCCTACAATGAGCAGTTCTTC. Translating gives CASSLATGSSYNEQFF.

This clone has just a few counts. The rearrangement uses TRBV5-1 and TRBJ2-1, with TRBD2 matching 8 bases. Per the germline V gene, CDR1 is SGHRS and CDR2 is YFSETQ. V lost 2 bases and J lost 8; bases outside the gene matches: 9. This CDR3 is 15 amino acids long. CDR3 in amino acids: CASSFGGLVQHEQFF. The CDR3 bases are TGCGCCAGCAGCTTTGGGGGACTAGTACAACATGAGCAGTTCTTC.

This sequence joins TRBV7-9 and TRBJ2-7, with TRBD2 identical over 8 bases. The CDR3 loop spans 19 amino acids. V was clipped by 4 bases and J by 1 base; unmatched bases: 18. Germline V gene lookup returns CDR1 SEHNR and CDR2 FQNEAQ (reference sequence). DNA of the CDR3: TGTGCCAGCAGCTCCCCTGCGAAAGCGGGAGAGGGATTATCCTACGAGCAGTACTTC. It specifies CASSSPAKAGEGLSYEQYF.

The chain has TRBV27 and TRBJ1-5, with 9 bases identical to TRBD1. Unmatched junction bases numbered 4, after V lost 4 bases and J lost 6 bases. Germline CDR1 reads MNHEY; CDR2 reads SMNVEV (reference sequence). The CDR3 length is 14 residues. The CDR3 bases are TGTGCCAGCAGTTCACAGGGGGCTGGTCAGCCCCAGCATTTT. Translated: CASSSQGAGQPQHF.

There are a few counts of this clone. The chain couples TRBV5-1 to TRBJ1-1, with 8 bases identical to TRBD1. J was trimmed by 7 bases and V by 4 bases; bases with no gene match: 3. The CDR3 is made up of 12 amino acids. The germline CDR1 and CDR2 sequences are SGHRS and YFSETQ. The CDR3 bases are TGCGCCAGCAGCATCGACAGGGGTGAAGCTTTCTTT. This encodes CASSIDRGEAFF.

The chain joins TRBV28 to TRBJ1-4; tentatively, D is TRBD1 (6 bases). The CDR3 covers 13 residues. Germline loops: CDR1 MDHEN, CDR2 SYDVKM. With 11 bases removed from V and 8 bases from J, the gap between germline ends came to 18 bases. In nucleotides, the CDR3 is TGTGCCTGCCTCCAGGGGCCGGGGGAAAAACTGTTTTTT. It is translated as CACLQGPGEKLFF.

The genes are TRBV28 and TRBJ2-3; 7 bases are a match to TRBD1. With V trimmed by 4 bases and J by 4 bases, 11 bases remained unmatched. Germline-derived CDR1 and CDR2 are MDHEN and SYDVKM. The CDR3 consists of 16 residues. The CDR3 DNA reads as TGTGCCAGCAGTTCTGAGGCAGGGGGTCTTTCAGATACGCAGTATTTT. Amino acids: CASSSEAGGLSDTQYF.

The chain employs TRBV2 and TRBJ1-5, with unresolved D. Germline CDR1 and CDR2: SNHLY and FYNNEI. The CDR3 spans 12 residues. Trimming pared 4 bases from V and 8 bases from J, leaving 9 bases between. The CDR3: CASSGGSEPQHF. CDR3 bases: TGTGCCAGCAGTGGAGGAAGTGAGCCCCAGCATTTT.

The chain employs TRBV9 and TRBJ2-3; tentative D call: TRBD2 (5 bases). V was shortened by 3 bases and J by 3 bases, with 8 bases between the two germline ends. The CDR3 sequence is 13 residues long. Per the germline V gene, CDR1 is SGDLS and CDR2 is YYNGEE. CDR3 residues: CASSAEGTDTQYF. Here the CDR3 DNA reads TGTGCCAGCAGCGCCGAGGGTACAGATACGCAGTATTTT.

A few counts support this clone. The gene calls are TRBV15 and TRBJ1-1, with 7 bases fitting TRBD1. The CDR3 sequence is 13 residues long. Unmatched junction bases numbered 8, after V lost 8 bases and J lost 5 bases. Germline-derived CDR1 and CDR2 are LNHNV and YYDKDF (reference sequence). The CDR3 region has the DNA TGTGCCACCCGGTCAGGGGGAAGTACTGAAGCTTTCTTT. Translation: CATRSGGSTEAFF.

The CDR3 loop is CASSQQGFGADTQYF. DNA for the CDR3: TGTGCCAGCAGCCAACAGGGCTTCGGCGCAGATACGCAGTATTTT. The chain joins TRBV4-2 to TRBJ2-3; D possibly corresponds to TRBD1 (5 bases). Trimming removed 2 bases from V and 4 bases from J, with 13 bases in between. In germline, CDR1 is LGHNA, CDR2 YNFKEQ. The CDR3 spans 15 residues.

The chain uses TRBV29-1 and TRBJ2-3; 8 positions match TRBD1. Per germline, CDR1 SQVTM and CDR2 ANQGSEA. The CDR3 is 15 residues long. V lost 3 bases to trimming and J lost 2 bases; unmatched junction nucleotides: 7. The CDR3 loop is CSVEGPGGITDTQYF. The CDR3 DNA reads as TGCAGCGTTGAGGGCCCAGGGGGCATCACAGATACGCAGTATTTT.

This clone was found a few times. The chain carries TRBV2 and TRBJ2-2, with D perhaps matching TRBD2 (5 bases). Trimming pared 2 bases from V and 1 base from J, leaving 8 bases between. This CDR3 has 15 amino acids. The germline CDR1 and CDR2 sequences are SNHLY and FYNNEI. CDR3 residues: CASSELALNTGELFF. The CDR3 coding sequence is TGTGCCAGCAGTGAATTAGCGCTGAACACCGGGGAGCTGTTTTTT.

This clone showed up just a few times. The chain combines TRBV6-1 with TRBJ1-1; D ambiguous. Trimming stripped 0 bases from V and 7 bases from J, with 12 bases between. Germline V gene sequence: CDR1 MNHNS, CDR2 SASEGT. The CDR3 runs to 14 residues. The CDR3 is CASSEARGTGEAFF. CDR3 DNA sequence: TGTGCCAGCAGTGAAGCTCGGGGAACGGGTGAAGCTTTCTTT.

This clone has only a few counts. The chain recombines TRBV28 with TRBJ2-5; D ambiguous. CDR1 and CDR2 from the germline V gene are MDHEN and SYDVKM. The V end lost 4 bases, the J end lost 8 bases, and 5 bases lay between the germline ends. This CDR3 spans 10 amino acids. The CDR3 sequence: CASSSITQYF. For the CDR3, the DNA is TGTGCCAGCAGTTCAATTACCCAGTACTTC.

This clone was recorded a few times. V usage is TRBV6-5 and J usage is TRBJ2-7; TRBD1 agrees at 9 bases. This CDR3 comprises 15 residues. Trimming cost V 3 bases and J 5 bases; bases outside gene matches: 8. Germline CDR1 MNHEY, CDR2 SVGAGI. The CDR3 protein is CASSYVSGQGNEQYF. The CDR3, as DNA: TGTGCCAGCAGTTATGTCTCGGGACAGGGCAACGAGCAGTACTTC.

V is TRBV27 and J is TRBJ2-7; 11 positions match TRBD2. From germline, CDR1 is MNHEY and CDR2 SMNVEV (reference sequence). CDR3 length: 15 residues. V was clipped by 6 bases and J by 3 bases; unmatched bases: 7. The CDR3 DNA reads as TGTGCCAGCAGCCCCCGGGGACTAGCGGACTACGAGCAGTACTTC. It codes for CASSPRGLADYEQYF.